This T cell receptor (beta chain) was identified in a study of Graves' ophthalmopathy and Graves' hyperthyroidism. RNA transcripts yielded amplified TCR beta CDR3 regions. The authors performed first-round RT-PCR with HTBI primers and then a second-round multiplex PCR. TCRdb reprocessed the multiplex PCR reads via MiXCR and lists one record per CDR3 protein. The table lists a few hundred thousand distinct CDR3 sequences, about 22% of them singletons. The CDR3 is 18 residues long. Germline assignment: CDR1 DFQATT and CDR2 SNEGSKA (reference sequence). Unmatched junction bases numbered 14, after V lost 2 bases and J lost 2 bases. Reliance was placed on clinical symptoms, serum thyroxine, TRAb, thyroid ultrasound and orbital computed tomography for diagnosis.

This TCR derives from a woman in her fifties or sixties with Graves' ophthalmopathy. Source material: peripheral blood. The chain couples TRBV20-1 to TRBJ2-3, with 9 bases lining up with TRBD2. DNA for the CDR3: TGCAGTGCTAGACTAAATGTCGGCGCGGGAGGGAACACAGATACGCAGTATTTT. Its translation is CSARLNVGAGGNTDTQYF.